This T cell receptor beta chain was identified in a study of cytomegalovirus exposure and HLA in healthy donors. Study as a whole: Within the Caucasian-associated ancestry cluster were approximately 77% of the approximately 400 genotyped donors. Notes on the study in general: Association of under 20,000 TCR beta sequences with HLA alleles was found at 0.05 false discovery rate in a later analysis. Sequencing depth across donors, presence/absence analyses assumed, was roughly uniform.

Points on this clone: The antigen is undetermined.

This CDR3 has 17 residues. CDR1 is SGHDT and CDR2 is YYEEEE in the germline V gene. Trimming at V came to 0 bases and at J to 4 bases, leaving 7 bases not matched to a gene. Vbeta (60) and Jbeta (13) primers were used in the PCR. Here immunoSEQ multiplex PCR was the method, and the copy in TCRdb shows in-frame clones only, minus some. The sample carries 120,000 or so clones, over 70% recorded once. The chain joins TRBV5-6 to TRBJ1-3; 10 bases align to TRBD1. What was sequenced was PBMCs. The TCR comes from a woman between 50 and 59 years old in good health and CMV-seronegative. This CDR3 is CASSLVPGQGIGNTIYF. CDR3 bases: TGTGCCAGCAGCTTGGTCCCGGGACAGGGGATCGGAAACACCATATATTTT. Together with reference TRBV5-6 and TRBJ1-3, the CDR3 gives the full variable domain: DAGVTQSPTHLIKTRGQQVTLRCSPKSGHDTVSWYQQALGQGPQFIFQYYEEEERQRGNFPDRFSGHQFPNYSSELNVNALLLGDSALYLCASSLVPGQGIGNTIYFGEGSWLTVV.